Below are 18 T cell receptor beta chains sequenced from a single sample in a study of cytomegalovirus exposure and HLA in healthy donors. Researchers ran the PCR with 60 Vbeta and 13 Jbeta primers. Clones were read by immunoSEQ multiplex PCR, and TCRdb kept only the in-frame ones, dropping some. The table has more than 150,000 clones, about three quarters seen once. Sequencing input: PBMCs. The receptor source for this set is a man between 18 and 29 years old in good health and CMV-seronegative.

The gene calls are TRBV7-2 and TRBJ2-1; 14 bases match TRBD2. Germline values: CDR1 SGHTA, CDR2 FQGNSA. V gave up 0 bases and J gave up 7 bases; unmatched junction bases: 2. The CDR3 runs to 16 residues. DNA of the CDR3: TGTGCCAGCAGCTTAGCCCGGACTAGCGGGAGGAATGAGCAGTTCTTC. Translating gives CASSLARTSGRNEQFF. Filled out from reference TRBV7-2 and TRBJ2-1, the complete variable domain reads GAGVSQSPSNKVTEKGKDVELRCDPISGHTALYWYRQSLGQGLEFLIYFQGNSAPDKSGLPSDRFSAERTGGSVSTLTIQRTQQEDSAVYLCASSLARTSGRNEQFFGPGTRLTVL.

This clone was detected only a few times. V and J are TRBV6-6 and TRBJ1-3; unclear D gene. The germline gives CDR1 MNHNY, CDR2 SVGAGI (reference sequence). The CDR3 extends over 14 amino acids. With 0 bases removed from V and 6 bases from J, the gap between germline ends came to 9 bases. The CDR3 loop reads CASSYSRQENTIYF. CDR3 bases: TGTGCCAGCAGTTACTCTCGGCAGGAAAACACCATATATTTT.

This sequence joins TRBV4-1 and TRBJ2-2, with D maybe TRBD1 (5 bases). Germline V gene sequence: CDR1 MGHRA, CDR2 YSYEKL. V lost 4 bases, J lost 5 bases, and 23 bases lay in between. CDR3 length equals 18 residues. The CDR3 DNA reads TGCGCCAGCAGCCTAAAAAGGGGCGGAGCTCCTAAGACCGGGGAGCTGTTTTTT. This codes for CASSLKRGGAPKTGELFF.

The chain links TRBV5-1 to TRBJ2-7, with D possibly being TRBD2 (6 bases). V gave up 4 bases and J gave up 2 bases, with 16 bases separating them. Per the germline V gene, CDR1 is SGHRS and CDR2 is YFSETQ. The CDR3 sequence is 15 residues long. The CDR3 loop is CASSLAGGVAYEQYF. In DNA, the CDR3 is TGCGCCAGCAGCCTCGCCGGGGGAGTGGCCTACGAGCAGTACTTC.

The genes are TRBV19 and TRBJ1-2; the D gene is possibly TRBD1 (5 bases). Per the germline V gene, CDR1 is LNHDA and CDR2 is SQIVND (reference sequence). The V end lost 5 bases, the J end lost 1 base, and 17 bases lay between the germline ends. The length of the CDR3 is 16 residues. This CDR3 is CASSPTWGGRNYGYTF. Written as DNA, the CDR3 is TGTGCCAGTAGTCCCACCTGGGGCGGCCGTAACTATGGCTACACCTTC.

Comment on this clone: Other DNA sequences in this sample translate to the same CDR3. The chain links TRBV9 to TRBJ1-3; a weak D match, TRBD1 (5 bases). With 0 bases removed from V and 4 bases from J, the gap between germline ends came to 11 bases. The CDR3 loop spans 15 amino acids. Per the germline V gene, CDR1 is SGDLS and CDR2 is YYNGEE. The CDR3 region is CASSVGGAGGNTIYF. CDR3 nucleotide sequence: TGTGCCAGCAGCGTAGGAGGGGCGGGAGGAAACACCATATATTTT.

This clone was seen a few times. This chain links TRBV10-3 with TRBJ2-7, with TRBD2 identical over 7 bases. CDR3 length equals 16 residues. The germline V gene encodes CDR1 ENHRY and CDR2 SYGVKD. Trimming removed 3 bases from V and 6 bases from J; junction bases left unmatched: 14. CDR3 coding DNA: TGTGCCATCAGTGACCCCGGGGGAACTAGCGTTCGCGAGCAGTACTTC. Amino acids: CAISDPGGTSVREQYF.

This sequence joins TRBV5-8 and TRBJ2-7; TRBD1 matches 7 bases. Germline-derived CDR1 and CDR2 are SGHTS and YDEGEE. This CDR3 has 15 residues. Unmatched junction bases numbered 14, after V lost 4 bases and J lost 7 bases. In DNA form, the CDR3 reads TGTGCCAGCAGCCGCAACCGACAGGGACAGTATGAGCAGTACTTC. Translation: CASSRNRQGQYEQYF.

The V and J genes are TRBV28 and TRBJ2-3, with 9 bases that match TRBD2. The CDR3 sequence is 18 residues long. CDR1 is MDHEN, CDR2 SYDVKM, per germline. V lost 4 bases and J lost 2; bases outside the gene matches: 13. The CDR3 DNA reads TGTGCCAGCAGTTCCCCGTTAGGAGCGGGGGGATACACAGATACGCAGTATTTT. Its translation: CASSSPLGAGGYTDTQYF.

The chain uses TRBV14 and TRBJ2-1, with a possible D match to TRBD2 (6 bases). The CDR3 covers 14 residues. V dropped 0 bases and J dropped 4 bases, with 7 bases sitting between them. Germline V gives CDR1 SGHDN, CDR2 FVKESK. CDR3 sequence reads: CASSQDGGYNEQFF. The CDR3 region has the DNA TGTGCCAGCAGCCAAGATGGGGGGTACAATGAGCAGTTCTTC.

This clone was counted between two and nine times. The CDR3, as DNA: TGTGCCAGCACCGACCGGGTAGAGTGGTCCTACGAGCAGTACTTC. Amino acids: CASTDRVEWSYEQYF. The chain employs TRBV6-6 and TRBJ2-7; the D is unclear. V lost 7 bases and J lost 1, with 17 bases in between. The germline CDR1 and CDR2 sequences are MNHNY and SVGAGI (reference sequence). This CDR3 is built from 15 residues.

Here the CDR3 reads CASSVQGAGNTIYF. CDR3 bases: TGTGCCAGCAGCGTACAGGGGGCTGGAAACACCATATATTTT. The rearrangement joins TRBV7-8 to TRBJ1-3, with 8 bases fitting TRBD1. The CDR3 totals 14 residues. The germline V gene has CDR1 SGHVS and CDR2 FQNEAQ. V lost 5 bases and J lost 2; bases outside the gene matches: 2. The full variable domain, its missing parts supplied by reference TRBV7-8 and TRBJ1-3, is GAGVSQSPRYKVAKRGQDVALRCDPISGHVSLFWYQQALGQGPEFLTYFQNEAQLDKSGLPSDRFFAERPEGSVSTLKIQRTQQEDSAVYLCASSVQGAGNTIYFGEGSWLTVV.

The chain combines TRBV7-9 with TRBJ1-6, with 8 nucleotides matching TRBD1. There are 15 residues in the CDR3. Germline V lookup: CDR1 SEHNR, CDR2 FQNEAQ (reference sequence). J was trimmed by 7 bases and V by 5 bases; bases with no gene match: 7. The CDR3 DNA reads TGTGCCAGCAGCCAAGGGGACAGGAACAATTCACCCCTCCACTTT. Protein product: CASSQGDRNNSPLHF.

The chain employs TRBV15 and TRBJ1-4; D is possibly TRBD1 (5 bases). The CDR3 runs to 15 residues. Germline V CDR1 and CDR2: LNHNV, YYDKDF (reference sequence). V lost 5 bases, J lost 5 bases, and 15 bases lay in between. The CDR3 DNA is TGTGCCACCAGCCTCTCGGGGGATCCAAATGAAAAACTGTTTTTT. Encoded protein: CATSLSGDPNEKLFF.

The V call is TRBV29-1, the J call TRBJ1-2, with 7 bases that match TRBD1. V gave up 7 bases and J gave up 7 bases; unmatched junction bases: 3. There are 10 residues in the CDR3. CDR1 is SQVTM and CDR2 is ANQGSEA in the germline V gene. The CDR3 loop reads CSAWDSGYTF. Here the CDR3 DNA reads TGCAGCGCCTGGGACAGTGGCTACACCTTC.

The chain employs TRBV28 and TRBJ2-3, with TRBD1 matching over 9 bases. V shed 5 bases and J 5 bases; nucleotides not matched to a gene: 5. The CDR3 contains 14 residues. Germline CDR1 MDHEN, CDR2 SYDVKM. This chain's CDR3 is CASSPDRGGDTQYF. The CDR3 DNA sequence: TGTGCCAGCAGTCCGGACAGGGGAGGAGATACGCAGTATTTT. Full variable domain (rest looked up from reference TRBV28 and TRBJ2-3): DVKVTQSSRYLVKRTGEKVFLECVQDMDHENMFWYRQDPGLGLRLIYFSYDVKMKEKGDIPEGYSVSREKKERFSLILESASTNQTSMYLCASSPDRGGDTQYFGPGTRLTVL.

The J gene is TRBJ2-2, the V gene TRBV14; the match to TRBD1 covers 8 bases. J lost 7 bases, V lost 0 bases, and 7 bases had no gene match. Looked up from germline, CDR1 is SGHDN and CDR2 is FVKESK. CDR3 length: 16 residues. CDR3 in DNA: TGTGCCAGCAGCCAAGATACCCAGGGGGCGGTCGGGGAGCTGTTTTTT. Encoded protein: CASSQDTQGAVGELFF.

In DNA, the CDR3 is TGTGCCAGCAGTTTAGGGACAGGGCTCTACGAGCAGTACTTC. It yields the protein CASSLGTGLYEQYF. This chain joins TRBV27 and TRBJ2-7; 9 bases align to TRBD1. The CDR3 length is 14 residues. Trimming cost V 2 bases and J 3 bases; bases outside gene matches: 2. From germline, CDR1 is MNHEY and CDR2 SMNVEV (reference sequence).